A single sample is the source of the 15 T cell receptor beta chains below, sequenced in a study of T-cell reconstitution after alpha-beta-depleted transplantation in children. Unique molecular identifiers featured in how the TCRbeta library was prepared. TCRdb independently ran MiXCR on the PCR reads; one entry per CDR3 protein. This table has 600,000 to 700,000 distinct CDR3 sequences, 16% appearing once. The sample was PBMCs from the stem cell graft donor, taken from the stem cell graft. These receptors were taken from a human donor who donated a stem cell graft to a child with acute myeloid leukemia.

The CDR3 DNA reads as TGTGCCAGCAGTTGGGACAACAATCAGCCCCAGCATTTT. It yields the protein CASSWDNNQPQHF. The chain recombines TRBV6-2 or TRBV6-3 with TRBJ1-5; D is perhaps TRBD1 (6 bases). CDR3 length equals 13 residues. Germline loops: CDR1 MNHEY, CDR2 SVGEGT. V was trimmed by 4 bases and J by 3 bases, leaving 7 bases between them.

This clonotype has at least ten counts. This chain connects TRBV29-1 to TRBJ2-3, with 10 bases that match TRBD2. The trim removed 1 base at V and 6 bases at J, leaving 7 bases unmatched. The CDR3 has 15 amino acids. Germline V gene data show CDR1 as SQVTM and CDR2 as ANQGSEA. CDR3 in amino acids: CSVEGSGGAFDTQYF. CDR3 nucleotides: TGCAGCGTTGAAGGAAGCGGGGGGGCCTTTGATACGCAGTATTTT.

The chain joins TRBV11-2 to TRBJ2-1, with D perhaps assigned TRBD1 or TRBD2 (5 bases each). V lost 4 bases and J 6 bases, leaving 13 bases between the germline ends. The CDR3 runs to 14 residues. CDR1 and CDR2 (germline): SGHAT, FQNNGV. Here the CDR3 reads CASSSFVGTNEQFF. The CDR3 coding sequence is TGTGCCAGCAGCTCCTTCGTGGGGACCAATGAGCAGTTCTTC.

The chain carries TRBV7-2 and TRBJ1-4; no clear D gene. The CDR3 sequence is 12 residues long. The germline CDR1 and CDR2 sequences are SGHTA and FQGNSA. The ends were cut back, 6 bases at V and 8 bases at J, with 10 bases in the middle. CDR3 sequence (DNA): TGTGCCAGCAGTCGCCGGGGAGAAAAACTGTTTTTT. Protein product: CASSRRGEKLFF.

The J gene is TRBJ2-3, the V gene TRBV20-1; D is unresolved. CDR3 length: 14 residues. Germline V gives CDR1 DFQATT, CDR2 SNEGSKA (reference sequence). V was clipped by 6 bases and J by 2 bases, with 15 bases between them. The CDR3 spells CSARTAGITDTQYF. The CDR3 DNA reads as TGCAGTGCAAGGACGGCCGGAATCACAGATACGCAGTATTTT.

This clonotype showed up many times. The chain carries TRBV27 and TRBJ1-5, with D maybe TRBD1 (6 bases). This CDR3 comprises 13 residues. The V gene lost 7 bases and the J gene lost 6 bases, with 13 bases spanning the gap. Germline CDR1 and CDR2: MNHEY and SMNVEV (reference sequence). CDR3 DNA: TGTGCCAGCACTAACGGAGGGGGTCAGCCCCAGCATTTT. Translation: CASTNGGGQPQHF.

In this sample, this clonotype turned up a few times. The chain recombines TRBV7-2 with TRBJ2-3; a weak D match, TRBD1 (6 bases). The germline V gene has CDR1 SGHTA and CDR2 FQGNSA. Trimming left V 3 bases short and J 0 bases short, with 10 bases between. The CDR3 runs 15 residues. The CDR3: CASSLGHSSTDTQYF. CDR3 DNA sequence: TGTGCCAGCAGCTTGGGACACTCTAGCACAGATACGCAGTATTTT.

This sequence joins TRBV6-2 or TRBV6-3 and TRBJ2-7; perhaps TRBD2 as D (6 bases). The germline gives CDR1 MNHEY, CDR2 SVGEGT. V lost 2 bases to trimming and J lost 3 bases, with 11 bases between them. The CDR3 is 14 amino acids. The CDR3 DNA follows: TGTGCCAGCAGTTACGAGGCGGGGAACTACGAGCAGTACTTC. Its translation is CASSYEAGNYEQYF.

This clonotype was counted only a few times. The J gene is TRBJ1-5, the V gene TRBV12-3 or TRBV12-4; D gene uncertain. Trimming stripped 1 base from V and 2 bases from J, with 9 bases between. This CDR3 has 15 residues. The CDR3 region is CASSLDSRGNQPQHF. CDR3 bases: TGTGCCAGCAGTTTAGACAGCCGGGGCAATCAGCCCCAGCATTTT.

This clonotype came up a few times. The J gene is TRBJ1-1, the V gene TRBV29-1; 10 bases are shared with TRBD1. Germline assignment: CDR1 SQVTM and CDR2 ANQGSEA. The CDR3 spans 13 residues. CDR3 amino acids: CGLTGGASTEAFF. The CDR3 bases are TGCGGACTGACAGGGGGCGCGAGCACTGAAGCTTTCTTT.

J is TRBJ2-2 and V is TRBV11-1; D may be TRBD1 (6 bases). This CDR3 has 19 residues. V was shortened by 4 bases and J by 2 bases, with 23 bases between the two germline ends. Germline V CDR1 and CDR2: SGHAT, FQDESV (reference sequence). CDR3: CASSCDLTGPCDNTGELFF. CDR3 in DNA: TGTGCCAGCAGCTGCGACCTTACAGGGCCCTGTGATAACACCGGGGAGCTGTTTTTT.

Worth noting for this clonotype: A much larger clone lies one base from this, so it may be a read error. The chain carries TRBV7-2 and TRBJ2-5; D is possibly TRBD1 (5 bases). This CDR3 region has 15 residues. Germline V gene sequence: CDR1 SGHTA, CDR2 FQGNSA. Trimming removed 1 base from V and 5 bases from J, with 14 bases in between. The DNA for the CDR3 is TGTGCCAGCAGCTTAGAAGGGGTAAGTGGTGAGACCCAGTACTTC. Its protein product is CASSLEGVSGETQYF.

The V and J genes are TRBV20-1 and TRBJ1-1; weak D call: TRBD1 (5 bases). CDR1 and CDR2 (germline): DFQATT, SNEGSKA (reference sequence). The CDR3 is 12 amino acids. Trimming removed 7 bases from V and 1 base from J, with 10 bases in between. The CDR3 loop reads CSGKGRNTEAFF. The CDR3, as DNA: TGCAGTGGGAAGGGGAGGAACACTGAAGCTTTCTTT.

The chain recombines TRBV10-2 with TRBJ1-2; D unclear. The germline V gene encodes CDR1 WSHSY and CDR2 SAAADI. The CDR3 runs to 15 residues. V lost 2 bases, J lost 3 bases, and 13 bases lay in between. DNA of the CDR3: TGCGCCAGCAGTGAGATAGAGAAGAGTTACTATGGCTACACCTTC. It translates to CASSEIEKSYYGYTF.

This clonotype was observed a few times. The rearrangement links TRBV6-2 or TRBV6-3 to TRBJ2-2, with D perhaps given as TRBD1 or TRBD2 (5 bases each). Trimming removed 6 bases at V and 4 bases at J, with 18 bases between. Per the germline V gene, CDR1 is MNHEY and CDR2 is SVGEGT. The CDR3 runs to 16 residues. CDR3 sequence (DNA): TGTGCCAGCAGACCCGCCCGGGACGGAGGCACCGGGGAGCTGTTTTTT. As protein: CASRPARDGGTGELFF.